This T cell receptor (beta chain) was found in a study of beta chain features in type 1 diabetes. Study-level results: Insertion counts at VDJ junctions were lower in type 1 diabetes patients, who also showed more deletions there. Any HLA effect on TCRB rearrangement was left unresolved by small sub-analyses. There was a moderate but significant shortening of TCRB CDR3s in all four CD4+ subsets of Type 1 diabetes patients.

This clone was seen only a few times. Its cognate antigen is unknown. TCRB transcripts that were expressed got sequenced, as all of the isolated RNA had been reverse transcribed. Here immunoSEQ multiplex PCR was the method, and the copy in TCRdb shows in-frame clones only, minus some. The sample lists approximately 730,000 clones, 10% to 15% occurring once. Every single donor gave one heparinised blood draw, and these averaged roughly 0.11 L. The clonotype originates from a man aged 18 to 30 with type 1 diabetes. Input material: naive CD4+ T cells from blood.

The CDR3 DNA reads TGTGCCATCGGGGGGACAGGGGACGCCACAGATACGCAGTATTTT. Its protein is CAIGGTGDATDTQYF. The V gene is TRBV10-3, the J gene TRBJ2-3; 10 bases agree with TRBD1. The CDR3 spans 15 residues. Germline trimming cut 8 bases from V and 2 bases from J; bases unmatched to any gene: 7. CDR1 is ENHRY, CDR2 SYGVKD, per germline.